This entry lists 30 T cell receptor beta chains sequenced from one sample in a study of CD8 T cells in Susac syndrome. With random hexamers, reverse transcription was performed on about 0.5 to 1 ug of RNA. TCRdb reprocessed the immunoSEQ multiplex PCR reads via MiXCR and lists one record per CDR3 protein. The table includes 110,000 or so distinct CDR3 sequences, 85% to 95% detected once. The sequencing input was CD4+ T cells from PBMCs. These receptors came from a human donor with multiple sclerosis.

The rearrangement joins TRBV3-1 to TRBJ2-2, with 7 bases lining up with TRBD2. Germline CDR1 and CDR2: LGHDT and YNNKEL (reference sequence). The trim removed 2 bases at V and 4 bases at J, leaving 4 bases unmatched. CDR3 length: 15 residues. CDR3 sequence reads: CASSQTSAATGELFF. In DNA, the CDR3 is TGTGCCAGCAGCCAAACTAGCGCGGCCACCGGGGAGCTGTTTTTT. The full variable domain, completed using reference TRBV3-1 and TRBJ2-2, is DTAVSQTPKYLVTQMGNDKSIKCEQNLGHDTMYWYKQDSKKFLKIMFSYNNKELIINETVPNRFSPKSPDKAHLNLHINSLELGDSAVYFCASSQTSAATGELFFGEGSRLTVL.

The chain has TRBV6-5 and TRBJ2-5; tentative D call: TRBD1 (6 bases). Germline-derived CDR1 and CDR2 are MNHEY and SVGAGI. V was trimmed by 5 bases and J by 5 bases, leaving 15 bases between them. The CDR3 is 14 amino acids. In nucleotides, the CDR3 is TGTGCCAGCAGTGGACCAGGGGTCAGGGAGACCCAGTACTTC. This gives the protein CASSGPGVRETQYF.

This chain joins TRBV6-5 and TRBJ1-1; no clear D. Looked up from germline, CDR1 is MNHEY and CDR2 is SVGAGI. This CDR3 has 15 residues. V was pared by 4 bases and J by 3 bases, with 15 bases between. The chain's CDR3 is CASSLFVTLDTEAFF. CDR3 in DNA: TGTGCCAGCAGTTTGTTTGTTACCCTGGACACTGAAGCTTTCTTT.

The chain uses TRBV12-3 or TRBV12-4 and TRBJ2-1, with D perhaps TRBD1 (5 bases). Between the trimmed V and J ends, which lost 6 bases and 8 bases, there was a span of 14 bases. The CDR3 is made up of 13 amino acids. The CDR3 bases are TGTGCCAGCAGAAGAACAGGTTGGGATGAGCAGTTCTTC. Its protein product is CASRRTGWDEQFF.

The V and J genes are TRBV27 and TRBJ2-2; D not resolved. The CDR3 totals 16 residues. Trimming removed 3 bases at V and 6 bases at J, with 17 bases between. Germline V gene sequence: CDR1 MNHEY, CDR2 SMNVEV (reference sequence). DNA for the CDR3: TGTGCCAGCAGTTTTGATAACGGTCCCCCCGCCGGGGAGCTGTTTTTT. Residues: CASSFDNGPPAGELFF.

J is TRBJ1-2 and V is TRBV2, with TRBD1 matching 7 bases. The CDR3 covers 13 residues. The V gene end was trimmed by 4 bases and the J gene end by 9 bases; junction bases not matched to a gene: 8. In germline, CDR1 is SNHLY, CDR2 FYNNEI. CDR3 amino acids: CASSAAPGQSYTF. The CDR3 DNA sequence: TGTGCCAGCAGTGCTGCGCCGGGACAGAGCTACACCTTC. The variable domain in full, completed from reference TRBV2 and TRBJ1-2, reads EPEVTQTPSHQVTQMGQEVILRCVPISNHLYFYWYRQILGQKVEFLVSFYNNEISEKSEIFDDQFSVERPDGSNFTLKIRSTKLEDSAMYFCASSAAPGQSYTFGSGTRLTVV.

V is TRBV2 and J is TRBJ1-2, with 8 bases lining up with TRBD1. Germline trimming cut 8 bases from V and 4 bases from J; bases unmatched to any gene: 9. The CDR3 extends over 14 amino acids. Germline lookup yields CDR1 SNHLY and CDR2 FYNNEI. The CDR3 protein is CASPYGQGSYGYTF. Written as DNA, the CDR3 is TGTGCCAGCCCGTATGGACAGGGTTCCTATGGCTACACCTTC.

The rearrangement uses TRBV10-3 and TRBJ2-3; 7 nucleotides match TRBD1. Germline V gene sequence: CDR1 ENHRY, CDR2 SYGVKD. There are 14 residues in the CDR3. J gave up 4 bases and V 6 bases, and 7 bases lay outside the gene matches. Here the CDR3 DNA reads TGTGCCATCAGGGGACAGTTGGTTTCAGATACGCAGTATTTT. Encoded protein: CAIRGQLVSDTQYF.

This chain links TRBV12-5 with TRBJ2-5; D ambiguous. In germline, CDR1 is LGHNT, CDR2 FRNRAP. The CDR3 sequence is 15 residues long. The V and J ends lost 0 bases and 2 bases respectively, with 10 bases between them. The CDR3 region is CASGLVPGRQETQYF. Written as DNA, the CDR3 is TGTGCTAGTGGTTTGGTACCCGGCAGGCAAGAGACCCAGTACTTC. The whole variable domain, filled in from reference TRBV12-5 and TRBJ2-5, reads DARVTQTPRHKVTEMGQEVTMRCQPILGHNTVFWYRQTMMQGLELLAYFRNRAPLDDSGMPKDRFSAEMPDATLATLKIQPSEPRDSAVYFCASGLVPGRQETQYFGPGTRLLVL.

The rearrangement links TRBV7-2 to TRBJ2-5; perhaps TRBD2 as D (5 bases). CDR1 is SGHTA, CDR2 FQGNSA, per germline. The CDR3 runs 15 residues. Deletions cut 2 bases from V and 5 bases from J, with 15 bases between. The CDR3: CASSLSHGVWETQYF. CDR3 in DNA: TGTGCCAGCAGCTTATCTCACGGGGTCTGGGAGACCCAGTACTTC.

This clonotype was detected only once. The chain carries TRBV29-1 and TRBJ1-1; a weak D match, TRBD1 (5 bases). The germline V gene has CDR1 SQVTM and CDR2 ANQGSEA. V shed 4 bases and J shed 0 bases, with 9 bases lying between them. This CDR3 contains 13 residues. CDR3 protein: CSVGGGMNTEAFF. Written as DNA, the CDR3 is TGCAGCGTTGGGGGGGGGATGAACACTGAAGCTTTCTTT.

The rearrangement uses TRBV16 and TRBJ2-5; D gene uncertain. CDR3 length: 13 residues. The germline V gene has CDR1 KGHSY and CDR2 FQNENV. V lost 3 bases and J lost 3, with 8 bases in between. The CDR3 reads CASSQIQKETQYF. The CDR3 DNA reads TGTGCCAGCAGCCAGATCCAGAAAGAGACCCAGTACTTC. The whole variable domain, remainder taken from reference TRBV16 and TRBJ2-5, is GEEVAQTPKHLVRGEGQKAKLYCAPIKGHSYVFWYQQVLKNEFKFLISFQNENVFDETGMPKERFSAKCLPNSPCSLEIQATKLEDSAVYFCASSQIQKETQYFGPGTRLLVL.

This clonotype was counted once. This sequence joins TRBV6-5 and TRBJ1-5, with TRBD1 identical over 8 bases. The length of the CDR3 is 14 residues. V lost 6 bases to trimming and J lost 6 bases; unmatched junction nucleotides: 7. Germline V CDR1 and CDR2: MNHEY, SVGAGI. The chain's CDR3 is CASSSDRARQPQHF. For the CDR3, the DNA is TGTGCCAGCAGCTCGGACAGGGCTCGTCAGCCCCAGCATTTT.

This clonotype showed up just once. The chain uses TRBV7-9 and TRBJ1-2; the D gene is possibly TRBD1 (6 bases). Germline loops: CDR1 SEHNR, CDR2 FQNEAQ (reference sequence). Trimming removed 4 bases from V and 2 bases from J, with 8 bases in between. The CDR3 consists of 13 residues. CDR3 in amino acids: CASSWGRNYGYTF. The CDR3 nucleotides read TGTGCCAGCAGCTGGGGGCGAAACTATGGCTACACCTTC.

This clonotype was observed a single time. This rearrangement joins TRBV7-2 to TRBJ2-7, with 15 bases identical to TRBD2. This CDR3 is 17 amino acids long. V shed 5 bases, J shed 3 bases, and the junction held 8 bases outside the gene matches. Germline V CDR1 and CDR2: SGHTA, FQGNSA. CDR3 sequence (DNA): TGTGCCAGCAGCGTAAGGACTAGCGGGGGGGCTTTCTACGAGCAGTACTTC. The encoded protein is CASSVRTSGGAFYEQYF. Using reference TRBV7-2 and TRBJ2-7 for the parts outside the CDR3, the full variable domain is GAGVSQSPSNKVTEKGKDVELRCDPISGHTALYWYRQSLGQGLEFLIYFQGNSAPDKSGLPSDRFSAERTGGSVSTLTIQRTQQEDSAVYLCASSVRTSGGAFYEQYFGPGTRLTVT.

The rearrangement joins TRBV7-2 to TRBJ2-1; 9 positions agree with TRBD2. There are 16 residues in the CDR3. CDR1 SGHTA and CDR2 FQGNSA come from the germline V gene. With 5 bases clipped from V and 2 bases from J, the junction kept 7 bases outside the gene matches. CDR3 in DNA: TGTGCCAGCAGCCCGCACCCTAGCGGGGCCTACAATGAGCAGTTCTTC. It codes for CASSPHPSGAYNEQFF.

The chain has TRBV7-8 and TRBJ1-4; D gene unclear. V was shortened by 1 base and J by 8 bases, with 8 bases between the two germline ends. Looked up from germline, CDR1 is SGHVS and CDR2 is FQNEAQ. There are 13 residues in the CDR3. CDR3 amino acids: CASSLGYGEKLFF. Here the CDR3 DNA reads TGTGCCAGCAGCTTAGGATATGGAGAAAAACTGTTTTTT. The complete variable domain, with remaining parts taken from reference TRBV7-8 and TRBJ1-4, reads GAGVSQSPRYKVAKRGQDVALRCDPISGHVSLFWYQQALGQGPEFLTYFQNEAQLDKSGLPSDRFFAERPEGSVSTLKIQRTQQEDSAVYLCASSLGYGEKLFFGSGTQLSVL.

This sequence joins TRBV7-9 and TRBJ2-7; TRBD1 might be the D (6 bases). Trimming pared 5 bases from V and 2 bases from J, leaving 13 bases between. The CDR3 is made up of 14 amino acids. Per germline, CDR1 SEHNR and CDR2 FQNEAQ (reference sequence). The CDR3 loop is CASSGEQGAYEQYF. The CDR3 region has the DNA TGTGCCAGCAGCGGGGAACAGGGAGCCTACGAGCAGTACTTC.

This chain joins TRBV5-1 and TRBJ2-3; a weak D match, TRBD1 (5 bases). The CDR3 extends over 16 amino acids. Per the germline V gene, CDR1 is SGHRS and CDR2 is YFSETQ. The germline V and J ends were trimmed by 0 bases and 0 bases, with 11 bases remaining between them. CDR3 protein: CASSLDGAVSTDTQYF. The CDR3, as DNA: TGCGCCAGCAGCTTGGATGGGGCTGTGAGCACAGATACGCAGTATTTT.

V is TRBV9 and J is TRBJ2-7; D call uncertain. V was pared by 0 bases and J by 6 bases, with 13 bases between. Germline V gives CDR1 SGDLS, CDR2 YYNGEE. CDR3 length equals 14 residues. The CDR3 nucleotides are TGTGCCAGCAGCGTAGATTGGGCCACCGCCGAGCAGTACTTC. This sequence encodes CASSVDWATAEQYF.

V usage is TRBV19 and J usage is TRBJ1-5, with 11 nucleotides matching TRBD1. Per germline, CDR1 LNHDA and CDR2 SQIVND (reference sequence). The CDR3 contains 19 residues. Unmatched junction bases numbered 16, after V lost 8 bases and J lost 1 base. CDR3 loop: CASEGRGTGGSGSNQPQHF. The CDR3 DNA reads TGTGCCAGTGAGGGAAGGGGGACAGGGGGATCAGGGAGCAATCAGCCCCAGCATTTT.

The CDR3 protein is CASSIDLSTQGPQHF. As DNA, the CDR3 is TGTGCCAGTAGTATAGATCTATCCACGCAGGGGCCCCAGCATTTT. The rearrangement links TRBV19 to TRBJ1-5, with TRBD1 as a possible D gene (5 bases). This CDR3 comprises 15 residues. In germline, CDR1 is LNHDA, CDR2 SQIVND (reference sequence). Between the trimmed V and J ends, which lost 0 bases and 9 bases, there was a span of 15 bases.

V is TRBV19 and J is TRBJ2-5, with D unclear. The V gene's germline CDR1 is LNHDA and CDR2 SQIVND (reference sequence). V was trimmed by 3 bases and J by 5 bases, leaving 16 bases between them. The CDR3 has 15 amino acids. CDR3 sequence reads: CASSIQDGSRETQYF. CDR3 sequence (DNA): TGTGCCAGTAGTATCCAGGACGGGTCACGGGAGACCCAGTACTTC.

J is TRBJ2-3 and V is TRBV7-2; 7 bases line up with TRBD1. This CDR3 is built from 13 residues. J was trimmed by 5 bases and V by 3 bases; bases with no gene match: 2. Germline V gives CDR1 SGHTA, CDR2 FQGNSA. Here the CDR3 reads CASSFTGVDTQYF. CDR3 nucleotide sequence: TGTGCCAGCAGCTTTACAGGGGTAGATACGCAGTATTTT.

The V gene is TRBV7-9, the J gene TRBJ2-7; 8 positions agree with TRBD2. Germline V gene data show CDR1 as SEHNR and CDR2 as FQNEAQ (reference sequence). The CDR3 totals 15 residues. V shed 6 bases and J 2 bases; nucleotides not matched to a gene: 9. The CDR3 DNA is TGTGCCAGCAGTCGGGGCCGGCGGGGGGCCTACGAGCAGTACTTC. Residues: CASSRGRRGAYEQYF. Combining the CDR3 with reference TRBV7-9 and TRBJ2-7 gives the whole variable domain DTGVSQNPRHKITKRGQNVTFRCDPISEHNRLYWYRQTLGQGPEFLTYFQNEAQLEKSRLLSDRFSAERPKGSFSTLEIQRTEQGDSAMYLCASSRGRRGAYEQYFGPGTRLTVT.

This clonotype was found once. The V call is TRBV4-1, the J call TRBJ2-3, with D unclear. V was shortened by 1 base and J by 5 bases, with 13 bases between the two germline ends. Per germline, CDR1 MGHRA and CDR2 YSYEKL. The CDR3 runs to 15 residues. CDR3 coding DNA: TGCGCCAGCAGCCAAGTTAGTGCTGTGGGAGATACGCAGTATTTT. Protein product: CASSQVSAVGDTQYF.

Only one count was recorded for this clonotype. The CDR3 region has the DNA TGCACCGGGGAGAGGAACACTGAAGCTTTCTTT. It encodes CTGERNTEAFF. The gene calls are TRBV29-1 and TRBJ1-1; D ambiguous. The CDR3 covers 11 residues. The V gene's germline CDR1 is SQVTM and CDR2 ANQGSEA.

The V gene is TRBV5-4, the J gene TRBJ2-2, with unresolved D. Germline-derived CDR1 and CDR2 are SGHNT and YYREEE (reference sequence). The CDR3 loop spans 15 amino acids. Trimming took 0 bases from V and 3 from J, leaving 9 bases between them. The DNA for the CDR3 is TGTGCCAGCAGCTTGGGGGGTGGGGACACCGGGGAGCTGTTTTTT. Translated: CASSLGGGDTGELFF.

The rearrangement joins TRBV28 to TRBJ1-1; weak D call: TRBD1 (5 bases). The CDR3 is 11 amino acids. CDR1 is MDHEN, CDR2 SYDVKM, per germline. Trimming removed 8 bases at V and 4 bases at J, with 8 bases between. The CDR3 here is CASGGGTEAFF. CDR3 DNA: TGTGCCAGCGGGGGTGGCACTGAAGCTTTCTTT.

The V and J genes are TRBV19 and TRBJ2-6, with D possibly TRBD2 on 6 matching bases. This CDR3 is 15 amino acids long. Germline V gene sequence: CDR1 LNHDA, CDR2 SQIVND (reference sequence). V lost 3 bases, J lost 5 bases, and 11 bases lay in between. The CDR3: CASSMERARANVLTF. The CDR3 coding sequence is TGTGCCAGTAGTATGGAGCGGGCTAGGGCCAACGTCCTGACTTTC.